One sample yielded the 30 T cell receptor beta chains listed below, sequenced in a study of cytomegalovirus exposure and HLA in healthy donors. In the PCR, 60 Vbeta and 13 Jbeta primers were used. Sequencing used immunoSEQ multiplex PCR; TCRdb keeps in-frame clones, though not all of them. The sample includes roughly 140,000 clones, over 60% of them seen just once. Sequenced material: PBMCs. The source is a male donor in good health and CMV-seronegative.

This CDR3 is CASSQGTGTATGELFF. CDR3 sequence (DNA): TGCGCCAGCAGCCAGGGGACCGGGACAGCCACCGGGGAGCTGTTTTTT. V usage is TRBV4-3 and J usage is TRBJ2-2, with 7 bases identical to TRBD1. Germline CDR1 reads LGHNA; CDR2 reads YSLEER. This CDR3 has 16 residues. Trimming removed 3 bases from V and 4 bases from J; junction bases left unmatched: 8.

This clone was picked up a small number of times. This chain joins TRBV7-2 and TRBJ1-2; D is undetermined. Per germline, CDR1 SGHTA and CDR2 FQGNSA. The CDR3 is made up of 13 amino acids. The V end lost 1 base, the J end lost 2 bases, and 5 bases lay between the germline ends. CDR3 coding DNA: TGTGCCAGCAGCTTAGGGCCAAACTATGGCTACACCTTC. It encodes CASSLGPNYGYTF.

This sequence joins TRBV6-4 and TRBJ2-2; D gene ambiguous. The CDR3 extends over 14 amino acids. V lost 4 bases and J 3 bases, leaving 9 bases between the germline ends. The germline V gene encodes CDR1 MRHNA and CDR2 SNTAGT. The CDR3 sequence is CASSAAPDTGELFF. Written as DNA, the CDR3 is TGTGCCAGCAGTGCCGCACCAGACACCGGGGAGCTGTTTTTT.

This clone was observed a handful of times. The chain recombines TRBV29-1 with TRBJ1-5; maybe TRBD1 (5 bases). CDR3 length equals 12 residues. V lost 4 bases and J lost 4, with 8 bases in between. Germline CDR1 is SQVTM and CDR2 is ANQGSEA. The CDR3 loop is CSVGAGNQPQHF. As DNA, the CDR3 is TGCAGCGTTGGGGCAGGGAATCAGCCCCAGCATTTT. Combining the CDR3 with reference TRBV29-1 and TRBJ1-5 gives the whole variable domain SAVISQKPSRDICQRGTSLTIQCQVDSQVTMMFWYRQQPGQSLTLIATANQGSEATYESGFVIDKFPISRPNLTFSTLTVSNMSPEDSSIYLCSVGAGNQPQHFGDGTRLSIL.

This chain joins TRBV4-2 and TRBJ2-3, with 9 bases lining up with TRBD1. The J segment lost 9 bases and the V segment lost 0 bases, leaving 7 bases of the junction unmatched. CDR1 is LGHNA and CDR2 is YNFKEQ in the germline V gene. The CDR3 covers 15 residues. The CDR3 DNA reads TGTGCCAGCAGCCAAGACCCCGGGACAGGGCGAACGCAGTATTTT. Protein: CASSQDPGTGRTQYF.

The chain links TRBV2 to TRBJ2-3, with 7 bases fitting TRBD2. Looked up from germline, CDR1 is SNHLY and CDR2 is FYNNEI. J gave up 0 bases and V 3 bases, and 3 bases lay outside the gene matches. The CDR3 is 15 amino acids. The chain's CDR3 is CASSDERDSTDTQYF. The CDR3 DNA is TGTGCCAGCAGTGACGAGCGGGATAGCACAGATACGCAGTATTTT.

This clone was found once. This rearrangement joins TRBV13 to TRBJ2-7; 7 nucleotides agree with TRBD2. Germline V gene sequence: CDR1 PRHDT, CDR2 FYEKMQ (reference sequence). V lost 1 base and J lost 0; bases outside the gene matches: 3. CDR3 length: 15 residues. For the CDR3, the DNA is TGTGCCAGCAGCTTAGAAGGCGGGAGCTCCTACGAGCAGTACTTC. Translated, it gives CASSLEGGSSYEQYF.

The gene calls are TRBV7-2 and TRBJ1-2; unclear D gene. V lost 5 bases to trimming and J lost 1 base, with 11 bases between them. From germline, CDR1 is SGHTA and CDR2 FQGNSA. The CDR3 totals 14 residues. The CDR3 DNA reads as TGTGCCAGCAGCCTAAAGCCCGGTAACTATGGCTACACCTTC. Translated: CASSLKPGNYGYTF.

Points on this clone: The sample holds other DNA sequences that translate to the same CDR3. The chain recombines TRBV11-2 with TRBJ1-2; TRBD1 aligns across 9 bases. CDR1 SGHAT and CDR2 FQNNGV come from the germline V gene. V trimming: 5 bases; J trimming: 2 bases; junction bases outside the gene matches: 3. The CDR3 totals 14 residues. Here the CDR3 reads CASSLGQGNYGYTF. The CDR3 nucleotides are TGTGCCAGCAGCCTCGGACAGGGGAACTATGGCTACACCTTC.

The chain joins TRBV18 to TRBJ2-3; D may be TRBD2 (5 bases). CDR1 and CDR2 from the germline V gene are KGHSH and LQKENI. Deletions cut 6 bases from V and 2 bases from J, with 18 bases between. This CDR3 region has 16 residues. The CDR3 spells CASSPPGGFTTDTQYF. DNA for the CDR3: TGTGCCAGCTCCCCCCCGGGCGGGTTTACCACAGATACGCAGTATTTT.

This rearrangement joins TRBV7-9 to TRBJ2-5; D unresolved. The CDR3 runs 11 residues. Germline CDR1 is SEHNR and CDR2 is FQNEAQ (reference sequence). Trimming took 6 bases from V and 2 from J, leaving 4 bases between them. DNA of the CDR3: TGTGCCAGCAGTCATCAAGAGACCCAGTACTTC. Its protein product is CASSHQETQYF.

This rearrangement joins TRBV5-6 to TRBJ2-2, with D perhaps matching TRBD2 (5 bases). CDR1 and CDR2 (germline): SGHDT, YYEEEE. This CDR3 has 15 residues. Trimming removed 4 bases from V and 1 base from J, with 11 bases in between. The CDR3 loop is CASSPELENTGELFF. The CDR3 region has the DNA TGTGCCAGCAGCCCCGAACTAGAGAACACCGGGGAGCTGTTTTTT.

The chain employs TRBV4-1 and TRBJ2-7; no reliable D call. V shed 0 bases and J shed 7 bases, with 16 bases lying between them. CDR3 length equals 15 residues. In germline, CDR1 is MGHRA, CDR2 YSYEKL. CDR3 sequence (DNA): TGCGCCAGCAGCCAAGAAATCGTAGCTAGGCGTGAGCAGTACTTC. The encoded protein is CASSQEIVARREQYF.

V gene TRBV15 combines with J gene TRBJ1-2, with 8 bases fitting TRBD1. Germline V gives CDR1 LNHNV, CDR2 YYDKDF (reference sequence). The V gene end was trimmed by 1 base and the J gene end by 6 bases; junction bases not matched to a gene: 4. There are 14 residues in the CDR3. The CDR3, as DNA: TGTGCCACCAGCAGAGGGGCGACAGGGGATGGCTACACCTTC. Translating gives CATSRGATGDGYTF.

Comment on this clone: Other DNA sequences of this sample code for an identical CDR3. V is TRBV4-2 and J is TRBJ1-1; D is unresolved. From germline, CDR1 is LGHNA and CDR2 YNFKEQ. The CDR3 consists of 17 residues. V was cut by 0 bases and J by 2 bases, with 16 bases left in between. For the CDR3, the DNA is TGTGCCAGCAGCCAAGACCCCGTCCAGACGGGAAACACTGAAGCTTTCTTT. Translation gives CASSQDPVQTGNTEAFF.

CDR3 DNA: TGTGCCAGCAGCCTCGGGACTAGCGGGACCAATGAGCAGTTCTTC. Translated: CASSLGTSGTNEQFF. The genes are TRBV6-1 and TRBJ2-1; 13 bases line up with TRBD2. The V gene's germline CDR1 is MNHNS and CDR2 SASEGT. V lost 6 bases to trimming and J lost 6 bases; unmatched junction nucleotides: 5. There are 15 residues in the CDR3.

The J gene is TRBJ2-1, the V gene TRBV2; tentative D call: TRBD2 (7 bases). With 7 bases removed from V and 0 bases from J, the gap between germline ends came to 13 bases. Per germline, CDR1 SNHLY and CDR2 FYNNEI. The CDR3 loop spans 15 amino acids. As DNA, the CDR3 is TGTGCCAGCACTGCTAGGGGGGGCTCCTACAATGAGCAGTTCTTC. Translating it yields CASTARGGSYNEQFF. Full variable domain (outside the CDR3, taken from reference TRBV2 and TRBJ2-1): EPEVTQTPSHQVTQMGQEVILRCVPISNHLYFYWYRQILGQKVEFLVSFYNNEISEKSEIFDDQFSVERPDGSNFTLKIRSTKLEDSAMYFCASTARGGSYNEQFFGPGTRLTVL.

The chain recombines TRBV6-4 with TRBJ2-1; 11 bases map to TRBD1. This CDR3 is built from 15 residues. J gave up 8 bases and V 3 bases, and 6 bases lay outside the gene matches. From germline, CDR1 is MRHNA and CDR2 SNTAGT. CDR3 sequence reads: CASSEGQGANDEQFF. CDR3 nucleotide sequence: TGTGCCAGCAGTGAAGGACAGGGGGCTAACGATGAGCAGTTCTTC.

For the CDR3, the DNA is TGCGCCAGCAGCCAAGATGCAGGGGCTAGCACAGATACGCAGTATTTT. Translation gives CASSQDAGASTDTQYF. V gene TRBV4-1 combines with J gene TRBJ2-3, with a tentative D call TRBD1 (6 bases). V was pared by 0 bases and J by 0 bases, with 10 bases between. CDR3 length: 16 residues. Germline V gene sequence: CDR1 MGHRA, CDR2 YSYEKL.

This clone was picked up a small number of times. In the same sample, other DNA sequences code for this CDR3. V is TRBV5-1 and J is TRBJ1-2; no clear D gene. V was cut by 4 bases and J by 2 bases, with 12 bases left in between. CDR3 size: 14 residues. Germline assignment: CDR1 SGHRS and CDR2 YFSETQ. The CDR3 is CASSRGDGNYGYTF. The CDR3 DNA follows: TGCGCCAGCAGCCGCGGCGACGGCAACTATGGCTACACCTTC.

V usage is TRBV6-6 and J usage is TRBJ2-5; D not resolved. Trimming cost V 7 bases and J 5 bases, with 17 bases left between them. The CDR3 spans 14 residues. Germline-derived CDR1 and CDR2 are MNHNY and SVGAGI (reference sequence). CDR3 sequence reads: CASTSGPQWETQYF. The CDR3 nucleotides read TGTGCCAGCACGTCAGGCCCCCAGTGGGAGACCCAGTACTTC.

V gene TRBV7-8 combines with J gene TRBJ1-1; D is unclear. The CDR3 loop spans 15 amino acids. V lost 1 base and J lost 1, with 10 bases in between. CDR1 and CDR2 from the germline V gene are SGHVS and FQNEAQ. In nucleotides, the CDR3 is TGTGCCAGCAGCTTAGTTTCGAGCCCGAACACTGAAGCTTTCTTT. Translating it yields CASSLVSSPNTEAFF.

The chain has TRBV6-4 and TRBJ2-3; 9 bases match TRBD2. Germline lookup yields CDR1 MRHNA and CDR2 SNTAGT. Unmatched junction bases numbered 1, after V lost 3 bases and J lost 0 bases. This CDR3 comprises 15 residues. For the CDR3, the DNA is TGTGCCAGCAGTGAGAGCGGGAGGAGCACAGATACGCAGTATTTT. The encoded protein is CASSESGRSTDTQYF.

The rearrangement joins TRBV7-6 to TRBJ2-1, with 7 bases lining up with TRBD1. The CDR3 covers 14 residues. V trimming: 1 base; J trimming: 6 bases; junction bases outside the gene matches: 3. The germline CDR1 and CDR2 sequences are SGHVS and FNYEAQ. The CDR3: CASSLEGQFNEQFF. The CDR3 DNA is TGTGCCAGCAGCTTAGAGGGACAGTTCAATGAGCAGTTCTTC.

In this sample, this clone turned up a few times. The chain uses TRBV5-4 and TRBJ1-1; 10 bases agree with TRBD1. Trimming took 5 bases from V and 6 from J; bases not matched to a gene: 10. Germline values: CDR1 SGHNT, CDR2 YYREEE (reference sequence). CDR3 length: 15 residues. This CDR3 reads CASSRDRGLGAEAFF. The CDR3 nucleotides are TGTGCCAGCAGTCGGGACAGGGGATTGGGCGCTGAAGCTTTCTTT.

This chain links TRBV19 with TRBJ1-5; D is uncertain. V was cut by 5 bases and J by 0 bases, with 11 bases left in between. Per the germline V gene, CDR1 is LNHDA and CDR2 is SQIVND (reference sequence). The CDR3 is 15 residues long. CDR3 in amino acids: CASSHLADSNQPQHF. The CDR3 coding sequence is TGTGCCAGTAGTCACCTGGCAGATAGCAATCAGCCCCAGCATTTT.

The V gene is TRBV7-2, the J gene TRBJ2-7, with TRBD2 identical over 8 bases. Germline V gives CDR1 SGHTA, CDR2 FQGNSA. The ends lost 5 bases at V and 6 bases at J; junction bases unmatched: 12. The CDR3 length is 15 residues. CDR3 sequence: CASSPGSGVLREQYF. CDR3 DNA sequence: TGTGCCAGCAGCCCGGGTAGCGGGGTCCTTCGCGAGCAGTACTTC.

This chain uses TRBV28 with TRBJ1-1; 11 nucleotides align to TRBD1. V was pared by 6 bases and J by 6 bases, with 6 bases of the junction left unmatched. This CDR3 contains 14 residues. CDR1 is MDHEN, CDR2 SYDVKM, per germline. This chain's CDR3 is CASRGTGGEAEAFF. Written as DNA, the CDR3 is TGTGCCAGCAGAGGGACAGGGGGAGAAGCTGAAGCTTTCTTT.

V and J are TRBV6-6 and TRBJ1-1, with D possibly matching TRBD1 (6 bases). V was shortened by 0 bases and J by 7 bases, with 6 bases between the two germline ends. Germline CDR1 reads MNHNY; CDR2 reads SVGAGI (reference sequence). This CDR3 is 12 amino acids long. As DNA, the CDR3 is TGTGCCAGCAGTTACTCGACAGGTGAAGCTTTCTTT. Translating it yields CASSYSTGEAFF.

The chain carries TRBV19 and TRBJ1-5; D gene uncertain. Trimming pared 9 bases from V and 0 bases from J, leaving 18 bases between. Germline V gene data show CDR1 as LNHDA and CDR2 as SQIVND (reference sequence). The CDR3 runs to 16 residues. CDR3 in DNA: TGTGCCAGCTCACCAATCGCACAGATTAGCAATCAGCCCCAGCATTTT. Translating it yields CASSPIAQISNQPQHF.